This T cell receptor beta chain is from a study of blood T cell repertoires in COVID-19. Turning to the study itself: Samples came from the United States, Italy and Spain, spanning acute and convalescent COVID-19. PBMCs, B-cell-depleted T cells, or T cells were the source of the cDNA or gDNA that made up the material.

CDR3 length equals 14 residues. The ends were cut back, 3 bases at V and 9 bases at J, with 16 bases in the middle. The germline gives CDR1 SGHRS, CDR2 YFSETQ. Original methodology: Cell counts per sample came from amplifying reference gene primers. Sequencing was performed with immunoSEQ multiplex PCR; in TCRdb, only in-frame clones are kept and a portion is missing. The V and J calls and clone size come from that table; D and trimming were worked out from the DNA. The sample has about 200,000 clones; around 90% are singletons. The chain uses TRBV5-1 and TRBJ2-1, with a possible D match to TRBD2 (6 bases). The sequencing sample was made of peripheral blood. This clonotype was obtained from a man in his fifties or sixties with acute or convalescent COVID-19. CDR3 protein: CASSSRLDPGEQFF. CDR3 in DNA: TGCGCCAGCAGCTCCAGACTAGACCCCGGTGAGCAGTTCTTC.